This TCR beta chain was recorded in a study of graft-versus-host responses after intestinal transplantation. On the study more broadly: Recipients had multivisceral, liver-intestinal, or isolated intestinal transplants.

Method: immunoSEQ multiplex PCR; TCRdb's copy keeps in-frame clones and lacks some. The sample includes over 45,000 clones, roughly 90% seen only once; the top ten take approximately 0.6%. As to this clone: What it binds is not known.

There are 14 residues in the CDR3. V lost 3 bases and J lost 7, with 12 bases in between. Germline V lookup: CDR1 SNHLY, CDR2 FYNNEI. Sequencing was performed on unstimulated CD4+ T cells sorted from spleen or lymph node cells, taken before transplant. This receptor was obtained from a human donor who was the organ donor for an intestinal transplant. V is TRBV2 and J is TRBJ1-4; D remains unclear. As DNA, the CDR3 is TGTGCCAGCAGTGAGAGGTGGAGTAGTGAAAAACTGTTTTTT. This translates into CASSERWSSEKLFF. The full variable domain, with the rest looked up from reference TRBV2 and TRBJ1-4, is EPEVTQTPSHQVTQMGQEVILRCVPISNHLYFYWYRQILGQKVEFLVSFYNNEISEKSEIFDDQFSVERPDGSNFTLKIRSTKLEDSAMYFCASSERWSSEKLFFGSGTQLSVL.